A selection of T cell receptor beta chains follows, all from one sample in a study of identical twins. TCRdb reprocessed the 5' RACE reads with MiXCR, giving one entry per CDR3 protein. The sample shows about 520,000 distinct CDR3 sequences, approximately 22% of them seen only once. These data were likewise used in another study, on T cells expressing NK-cell markers.

Sequenced input: CD4+ T cells sorted from blood. These receptors were collected from a young woman in good health. Each CDR3 is given with its conserved first and last residue. Each record gives: CDR3 protein, CDR3 DNA, D gene, CDR3 length, V gene, J gene, clone size. A D gene is named only where the DNA matches it firmly. The size of a clone is reported for some rows only, either as once, few or many, or as a class for expanded clones.

CASRNSNQPQHF	TGTGCCAGCAGGAATAGCAATCAGCCCCAGCATTTT	.	12	TRBV6-5	TRBJ1-5	many
CASSFTGTSGYHPFF	TGTGCCAGCAGCTTCACCGGGACTAGCGGATACCACCCGTTCTTC	TRBD2	15	TRBV7-2	TRBJ2-1	.
CASSLNGWHSDF	TGTGCCAGCAGTTTAAATGGGTGGCATTCAGACTTC	.	12	TRBV12-3/TRBV12-4	TRBJ2-7	many
CASSPINYYNEQFF	TGTGCCAGCAGTCCTATTAACTACTACAATGAGCAGTTCTTC	.	14	TRBV11-2	TRBJ2-1	.
CASSRSSAGTGPYEQYF	TGTGCCAGCAGCCGCTCGTCGGCCGGGACAGGCCCCTACGAGCAGTACTTC	TRBD1	17	TRBV4-2	TRBJ2-7	few
CSATFRDSGFF	TGCAGTGCGACATTCCGGGACTCCGGGTTCTTC	.	11	TRBV20-1	TRBJ2-1	.
CASSWGQGTYNEQFF	TGTGCCAGCAGCTGGGGACAGGGTACCTACAATGAGCAGTTCTTC	TRBD1	15	TRBV7-9	TRBJ2-1	.
CATSDPQGAGDTQYF	TGTGCCACCAGTGACCCACAGGGGGCTGGAGATACGCAGTATTTT	TRBD1	15	TRBV24-1	TRBJ2-3	.
CASSPGWGKNIQYF	TGTGCCAGCAGCCCCGGGTGGGGCAAAAACATTCAGTACTTC	.	14	TRBV3-1	TRBJ2-4	.
CASSLLGLAPHTQYF	TGTGCCAGCAGCTTATTGGGACTAGCGCCCCATACGCAGTATTTT	TRBD2	15	TRBV5-8	TRBJ2-3	.
CATSEGGQETQYF	TGTGCCACCAGTGAGGGGGGGCAAGAGACCCAGTACTTC	TRBD2	13	TRBV24-1	TRBJ2-5	.